This T cell receptor beta chain was retrieved from a study of blood T cell repertoires in COVID-19. Overall study context: Acute and convalescent COVID-19 samples came from the United States, Italy and Spain. The cDNA or gDNA used as material had been derived from T cells, B-cell-depleted T cells, or PBMCs.

Germline CDR1 is KGHSH and CDR2 is LQKENI. This CDR3 spans 16 amino acids. V gave up 3 bases and J gave up 6 bases; unmatched junction bases: 12. Original methodology: Reference gene primer amplification in the assay estimated nucleated cell counts. The method was immunoSEQ multiplex PCR; TCRdb's version includes in-frame clones alone and lacks a portion of them. The DNA was the basis for D and trimming; V, J and clone size are from that table. The table shows tens of thousands of clones, with approximately 87% occurring only once. This clone occurred once. The material sequenced was peripheral blood. The chain carries TRBV18 and TRBJ1-1, with 8 bases aligning to TRBD1. This clonotype originated in a woman aged 80 or older with acute or convalescent COVID-19. In DNA form, the CDR3 reads TGTGCCAGCTCACCTATACACCAGGGGGCGCAAGCTGAAGCTTTCTTT. As protein: CASSPIHQGAQAEAFF.